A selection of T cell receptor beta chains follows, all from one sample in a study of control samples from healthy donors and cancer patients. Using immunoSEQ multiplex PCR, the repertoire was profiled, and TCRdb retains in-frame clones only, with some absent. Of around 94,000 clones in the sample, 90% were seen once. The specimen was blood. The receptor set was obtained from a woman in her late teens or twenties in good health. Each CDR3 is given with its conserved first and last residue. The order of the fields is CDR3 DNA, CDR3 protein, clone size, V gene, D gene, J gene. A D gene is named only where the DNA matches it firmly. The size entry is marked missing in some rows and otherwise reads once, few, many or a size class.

cdr3_nt: TGTGCCAGCAGCTTGACAGGGGTGAGGGATGAGCAGTTCTTC
cdr3_aa: CASSLTGVRDEQFF
clone_size: -
v_call: TRBV7-9
d_call: TRBD1
j_call: TRBJ2-1

cdr3_nt: TGTGCCAGCAGCCCCGGGGGCAGGGGGCTTAACACCATATATTTT
cdr3_aa: CASSPGGRGLNTIYF
clone_size: -
v_call: TRBV11-2
d_call: TRBD1
j_call: TRBJ1-3

cdr3_nt: TGTGCCAGCAGCCAGCTAGCGGGAACAGATACGCAGTATTTT
cdr3_aa: CASSQLAGTDTQYF
clone_size: -
v_call: TRBV3-1/TRBV3-2
d_call: TRBD2
j_call: TRBJ2-3

cdr3_nt: TGTGCCAGCAGCCCCTCGGGGTGGGCCCGCACTGAAGCTTTCTTT
cdr3_aa: CASSPSGWARTEAFF
clone_size: -
v_call: TRBV11-2
d_call: -
j_call: TRBJ1-1

cdr3_nt: TGTGCCAGCAGCTTGGATAACACTGAAGCTTTCTTT
cdr3_aa: CASSLDNTEAFF
clone_size: -
v_call: TRBV11-3
d_call: -
j_call: TRBJ1-1

cdr3_nt: TGCGCCAGCAGCAAAATCGCAGATACGCAGTATTTT
cdr3_aa: CASSKIADTQYF
clone_size: once
v_call: TRBV4-1
d_call: -
j_call: TRBJ2-3

cdr3_nt: TGTGCCAGCAGTTTAGCCAGGGTTTATGGCTACACCTTC
cdr3_aa: CASSLARVYGYTF
clone_size: -
v_call: TRBV12-3/TRBV12-4
d_call: -
j_call: TRBJ1-2

cdr3_nt: TGTGCCAGCAGCTGGAGACCGACCGGGACGAACAATGAGCAGTTCTTC
cdr3_aa: CASSWRPTGTNNEQFF
clone_size: -
v_call: TRBV11-1
d_call: -
j_call: TRBJ2-1

cdr3_nt: TGTAAAGTAGGGGGCCGAATTAACTATGGCTACACCTTC
cdr3_aa: CKVGGRINYGYTF
clone_size: -
v_call: TRBV6-5
d_call: TRBD1
j_call: TRBJ1-2

cdr3_nt: TGTGCCAGCAGCGCAAACCGGGTTCTCCCGAATGAAAAACTGTTTTTT
cdr3_aa: CASSANRVLPNEKLFF
clone_size: -
v_call: TRBV5-6
d_call: -
j_call: TRBJ1-4

cdr3_nt: TGCGCCAGCAGCTTTCAGGGCCCCTACGAGCAGTACTTC
cdr3_aa: CASSFQGPYEQYF
clone_size: -
v_call: TRBV5-1
d_call: -
j_call: TRBJ2-7

cdr3_nt: TGTGCCAGCAGCTTAGTTGGCGGGGCAGAGCAGTTCTTC
cdr3_aa: CASSLVGGAEQFF
clone_size: -
v_call: TRBV11-3
d_call: -
j_call: TRBJ2-1

cdr3_nt: TGTGCCAGTAGTATCATGGGCAGGGGCACAGATACGCAGTATTTT
cdr3_aa: CASSIMGRGTDTQYF
clone_size: -
v_call: TRBV19
d_call: -
j_call: TRBJ2-3

cdr3_nt: TGTGCCAGCAGTTTGAGGGGGAACACTGAAGCTTTCTTT
cdr3_aa: CASSLRGNTEAFF
clone_size: -
v_call: TRBV5-4
d_call: -
j_call: TRBJ1-1

cdr3_nt: TGTGCCAGCAGCTTCATAGGGGTAGGGAATGAGCAGTTCTTC
cdr3_aa: CASSFIGVGNEQFF
clone_size: once
v_call: TRBV7-3
d_call: -
j_call: TRBJ2-1

cdr3_nt: TGTGCCAGCAGCTTAGCGCGAAAGGGACAGACATATGGCTACACCTTC
cdr3_aa: CASSLARKGQTYGYTF
clone_size: once
v_call: TRBV7-9
d_call: TRBD1
j_call: TRBJ1-2

cdr3_nt: TGTGCCAGCAGTTTTGGGGGGAACACTGAAGCTTTCTTT
cdr3_aa: CASSFGGNTEAFF
clone_size: -
v_call: TRBV12-3/TRBV12-4
d_call: -
j_call: TRBJ1-1

cdr3_nt: TGTGCCAGCTCACCTTCGACAGGGCCAGGCTATGGCTACACCTTC
cdr3_aa: CASSPSTGPGYGYTF
clone_size: -
v_call: TRBV18
d_call: TRBD1
j_call: TRBJ1-2

cdr3_nt: TGTGCCAGCAGTGACCCGGGGGGCTCCTCCTACGAGCAGTACTTC
cdr3_aa: CASSDPGGSSYEQYF
clone_size: -
v_call: TRBV2
d_call: -
j_call: TRBJ2-7

cdr3_nt: TGTGCCAGCAGCCTCCCTGGCGGCAGAAGCACCGGGGAGCTGTTTTTT
cdr3_aa: CASSLPGGRSTGELFF
clone_size: -
v_call: TRBV3-1/TRBV3-2
d_call: -
j_call: TRBJ2-2